A single T cell receptor beta chain is shown here with its context. These data come from a study of blood T cell repertoires in COVID-19. Study background: The study drew acute and convalescent COVID-19 samples from the United States, Italy and Spain. Sample material is recorded as cDNA or gDNA derived from T cells, B-cell-depleted T cells, or PBMCs.

Germline-derived CDR1 and CDR2 are LNHDA and SQIVND (reference sequence). The ends were cut back, 10 bases at V and 10 bases at J, with 26 bases in the middle. The CDR3 spans 15 residues. Authors' methods: Scientists estimated how many nucleated cells there were by amplifying reference gene primers. Produced via immunoSEQ multiplex PCR; TCRdb's table is partial and in-frame only. V and J calls and clone size are copied from that table; D and trimming were computed from the DNA. Here the sample spans about 140,000 clones, nearly 90% being singletons. This sequence joins TRBV19 and TRBJ1-3; maybe TRBD1 (5 bases). Sequenced: peripheral blood. The clonotype comes from a man in his 70s with acute or convalescent COVID-19. CDR3 in DNA: TGTGCCACCCGGCGGGACGCTGCTCCGGAACGAACCATATATTTT. It yields the protein CATRRDAAPERTIYF.